A single sample gave rise to the 16 T cell receptor beta chains below, sequenced in a study of blood T cell repertoires in COVID-19. Repertoires were generated with immunoSEQ multiplex PCR, while TCRdb's copy carries only in-frame clones and drops some. The sample includes around 74,000 clones, about 87% of them seen just once. Sequencing input: peripheral blood. The receptors derive from a man aged 50 to 60 with active COVID-19.

The chain joins TRBV3-1 (or the pseudogene TRBV3-2) to TRBJ1-2, with D possibly TRBD1 on 6 matching bases. The germline gives CDR1 LGHDT, CDR2 YNNKEL (reference sequence). This CDR3 has 16 amino acids. V lost 1 base and J lost 4, with 16 bases in between. CDR3 residues: CASSQAVGGGGYGYTF. The CDR3 DNA reads as TGTGCCAGCAGCCAAGCAGTCGGGGGCGGGGGCTATGGCTACACCTTC.

The J gene is TRBJ1-5, the V gene TRBV10-3; D possibly corresponds to TRBD1 (5 bases). The V gene lost 6 bases and the J gene lost 6 bases, with 9 bases spanning the gap. The CDR3 contains 12 residues. The V gene's germline CDR1 is ENHRY and CDR2 SYGVKD. CDR3 nucleotide sequence: TGTGCCATCAGCCAGGGCGGTCAGCCCCAGCATTTT. Its translation: CAISQGGQPQHF.

The chain combines TRBV5-4 with TRBJ1-6; the D gene is possibly TRBD1 (6 bases). V gave up 1 base and J gave up 10 bases, with 12 bases separating them. Germline values: CDR1 SGHNT, CDR2 YYREEE (reference sequence). This CDR3 has 14 amino acids. CDR3 DNA sequence: TGTGCCAGCAGCTTGATCAGGGGCGGGTCACCCCTCCACTTT. Amino acid sequence: CASSLIRGGSPLHF.

This sequence joins TRBV4-1 and TRBJ2-7; D gene uncertain. V was trimmed by 0 bases and J by 1 base, leaving 10 bases between them. Germline-derived CDR1 and CDR2 are MGHRA and YSYEKL. This CDR3 has 15 residues. The chain's CDR3 is CASSQEPHESYEQYF. The DNA for the CDR3 is TGCGCCAGCAGCCAAGAGCCCCATGAGTCCTACGAGCAGTACTTC.

V is TRBV3-1 (or the pseudogene TRBV3-2) and J is TRBJ2-7; D is possibly TRBD1 (5 bases). Trimming shortened V by 7 bases and J by 0 bases, and 16 bases separated the two germline ends. CDR1 and CDR2 from the germline V gene are LGHDT and YNNKEL (reference sequence). The CDR3 totals 15 residues. The CDR3 is CASTPGMGYSYEQYF. CDR3 in DNA: TGTGCCAGCACCCCAGGGATGGGATACTCCTACGAGCAGTACTTC.

The chain couples TRBV27 to TRBJ2-1; D may be TRBD1 (5 bases). Germline V gives CDR1 MNHEY, CDR2 SMNVEV (reference sequence). V was clipped by 11 bases and J by 8 bases, with 16 bases between them. The CDR3 covers 12 residues. The CDR3 sequence: CAPWRQTDEQFF. The CDR3 DNA reads as TGTGCCCCTTGGCGGCAGACAGATGAGCAGTTCTTC.

This sequence joins TRBV28 and TRBJ1-2; no clear D gene. The CDR3 runs 12 residues. The V gene's germline CDR1 is MDHEN and CDR2 SYDVKM. Trimming took off 3 bases at V and 4 bases at J, with 6 bases between the two ends. Here the CDR3 reads CASSLAVYGYTF. CDR3 DNA: TGTGCCAGCAGTTTGGCTGTCTATGGCTACACCTTC.

V gene TRBV11-1 combines with J gene TRBJ2-3; TRBD2 agrees at 9 bases. The CDR3 has 16 residues. The germline V gene has CDR1 SGHAT and CDR2 FQDESV (reference sequence). V lost 5 bases, J lost 2 bases, and 8 bases stayed unmatched. In DNA form, the CDR3 reads TGTGCCAGCAGCCCTCTGCCGGGACTAGCCACAGATACGCAGTATTTT. It specifies CASSPLPGLATDTQYF.

V usage is TRBV6-1 and J usage is TRBJ1-1, with TRBD1 as a possible D gene (5 bases). Looked up from germline, CDR1 is MNHNS and CDR2 is SASEGT. Trimming removed 1 base from V and 4 bases from J, with 10 bases in between. The CDR3 contains 14 residues. CDR3 DNA: TGTGCCAGCAGTGAAGGAACAGGTTTCACTGAAGCTTTCTTT. Amino acids: CASSEGTGFTEAFF.

This sequence joins TRBV21-1 and TRBJ2-7; no check of the table's D call, TRBD1, against the DNA was made. TRBV21-1 is a pseudogene segment. The CDR3 length is 20 residues. CDR3 sequence reads: CASSKASAGKISCINYEQYF. The CDR3 region has the DNA TGTGCCAGCAGCAAAGCCTCGGCAGGGAAAATTAGCTGCATTAACTACGAGCAGTACTTC.

J is TRBJ2-5 and V is TRBV2; D perhaps matches TRBD1 (7 bases). The CDR3 is 18 amino acids. Trimming left V 6 bases short and J 5 bases short, with 28 bases between. Germline CDR1 SNHLY, CDR2 FYNNEI. The CDR3 reads CASSAGTVILWGRETQYF. The CDR3 DNA follows: TGTGCCAGCAGCGCCGGGACAGTGATCCTTTGGGGGAGGGAGACCCAGTACTTC.

This clone was seen a few times. The chain uses TRBV11-3 and TRBJ1-5; D ambiguous. Between the trimmed V and J ends, which lost 0 bases and 4 bases, there was a span of 13 bases. CDR1 is SGHNT and CDR2 is YENEEA in the germline V gene. This CDR3 has 16 residues. CDR3 sequence: CASSLETVPGNQPQHF. The DNA of the CDR3 is TGTGCCAGCAGCTTAGAAACTGTCCCGGGGAATCAGCCCCAGCATTTT.

The CDR3 bases are TGTGCCAGCACCCTCTGGGTGGCAGGGTCATTGACAGATACGCAGTATTTT. Protein sequence: CASTLWVAGSLTDTQYF. The rearrangement joins TRBV11-2 to TRBJ2-3; D perhaps matches TRBD1 (5 bases). Between the trimmed V and J ends, which lost 7 bases and 3 bases, there was a span of 23 bases. The CDR3 is made up of 17 amino acids. Germline V gene sequence: CDR1 SGHAT, CDR2 FQNNGV.

This chain connects TRBV5-1 to TRBJ2-7; 7 positions agree with TRBD2. J gave up 3 bases and V 2 bases, and 5 bases lay outside the gene matches. There are 14 residues in the CDR3. CDR1 SGHRS and CDR2 YFSETQ come from the germline V gene. CDR3 DNA: TGCGCCAGCAGCTTAACTAGCGAGATCTACGAGCAGTACTTC. Its protein product is CASSLTSEIYEQYF.

The V call is TRBV5-4, the J call TRBJ2-3; D call uncertain. The CDR3 is made up of 14 amino acids. V was trimmed by 2 bases and J by 3 bases, leaving 10 bases between them. The V gene's germline CDR1 is SGHNT and CDR2 YYREEE (reference sequence). The CDR3 bases are TGTGCCAGCAGCTTCTCTGACTTAACAGATACGCAGTATTTT. Translation gives CASSFSDLTDTQYF.

This clone showed up just once. CDR3: CASRPQGNTEAFF. CDR3 in DNA: TGTGCCAGCAGACCACAGGGGAACACTGAAGCTTTCTTT. The chain carries TRBV11-3 and TRBJ1-1; possible D gene TRBD1, 6 bases. This CDR3 region has 13 residues. V gave up 6 bases and J gave up 1 base, with 9 bases separating them. Germline V gene data show CDR1 as SGHNT and CDR2 as YENEEA. The full variable domain, its missing parts supplied by reference TRBV11-3 and TRBJ1-1, is EAGVVQSPRYKIIEKKQPVAFWCNPISGHNTLYWYLQNLGQGPELLIRYENEEAVDDSQLPKDRFSAERLKGVDSTLKIQPAELGDSAVYLCASRPQGNTEAFFGQGTRLTVV.